A selection of T cell receptor beta chains follows, all from one sample in a study of regulatory T cells in long-lasting Graves disease. One entry per CDR3 protein, called by TCRdb with MiXCR from the multiplex PCR reads. The table lists 400,000 to 500,000 distinct CDR3 sequences, less than 25% of them singletons. The material was peripheral blood mononuclear cells (PBMCs), obtained when the disease was refractory, from a patient treated with antithyroid drugs. The receptors were sampled from a female donor with Graves disease. The CDR3 runs from the conserved cysteine through the conserved F or W. Each record gives: V gene, J gene, D gene, CDR3 protein. A D gene is named only where the DNA matches it firmly.

TRBV6-2/TRBV6-3	TRBJ1-1	NA	CASGFDRRNTEAFF
TRBV2	TRBJ1-1	NA	CASSKTPVVSIKAEAFF
TRBV5-1	TRBJ2-7	TRBD2	CASSSGTRNYEQYF
TRBV6-2/TRBV6-3	TRBJ2-6	NA	CASSYPIMGSEGSSGANVLTF
TRBV6-1	TRBJ2-7	NA	CASTQMGGRSSYEQYF
TRBV7-8	TRBJ1-1	NA	CASSLSSVTFTEAFF
TRBV9	TRBJ1-2	NA	CASSETPTNYGYTF
TRBV20-1	TRBJ2-5	NA	CSASHYGSDSHQETQYF
TRBV27	TRBJ1-2	NA	CASSLSGVDSYTF
TRBV29-1	TRBJ2-7	TRBD2	CSVALTSGYEQYF
TRBV6-1	TRBJ1-4	TRBD1	CASRGQGATNEKLFF
TRBV2	TRBJ2-7	NA	CASLMDLTGYEQYF
TRBV9	TRBJ2-5	TRBD2	CASSVYGGGQETQYF
TRBV7-9	TRBJ2-7	TRBD1	CASSSRTGASEQYF
TRBV5-1	TRBJ1-4	TRBD1	CASSFGGNRGLNEKLFF
TRBV6-9	TRBJ2-7	TRBD2	CASSYFQGLVDNEQYF
TRBV29-1	TRBJ2-7	TRBD1	CSVEGGQGFEQYF
TRBV6-1	TRBJ2-7	NA	CASSRGSGKSSYEQYF
TRBV27	TRBJ2-5	TRBD1	CASSFGRGHGETQYF
TRBV7-2	TRBJ2-4	TRBD1	CASSQGGQGDYIQYF
TRBV4-1	TRBJ1-3	NA	CASSQVFIRDKAGNTIYF
TRBV19	TRBJ2-5	NA	CASSIDSRADQETQYF
TRBV19	TRBJ1-3	NA	CASSWGRNSGNTIYF
TRBV3-1	TRBJ1-1	NA	CASSQKTASVAFF
TRBV28	TRBJ2-3	TRBD1	CASSLTGTGADTQYF
TRBV28	TRBJ1-2	NA	CASSLWGEGKAGYTF
TRBV29-1	TRBJ1-4	NA	CSARGPANEKLFF
TRBV28	TRBJ2-7	TRBD1	CASSSRDRTYEQYF
TRBV7-2	TRBJ2-5	NA	CASSLFTRDQETQYF
TRBV28	TRBJ1-2	NA	CASRPSTGHNYGYTF
TRBV10-3	TRBJ1-1	NA	CAISDSVTNTEAFF
TRBV28	TRBJ1-1	NA	CASRRSGDTEAFF
TRBV28	TRBJ1-1	NA	CASSLTVSEAFF
TRBV27	TRBJ1-6	NA	CASSGLGVGSPLHF
TRBV7-9	TRBJ2-7	TRBD1	CASSRLQGHEQYF
TRBV27	TRBJ1-6	NA	CASRFSSHVRPLHF
TRBV7-2	TRBJ1-2	NA	CASSLRRAGGYTF
TRBV5-4	TRBJ1-2	NA	CASRESTGNYGYTF
TRBV7-9	TRBJ2-2	NA	CTSGHPTNTGELFF
TRBV7-9	TRBJ1-2	TRBD1	CASSPGQGKMGYTF
TRBV11-1	TRBJ2-3	TRBD1	CASSVRGQGTDTQYF
TRBV7-2	TRBJ1-3	TRBD1	CASSDRGSSGNTIYF
TRBV30	TRBJ1-1	NA	CAWSVLGGANTEAFF
TRBV7-9	TRBJ2-7	TRBD2	CASSQGAAGGSYEQYF
TRBV6-1	TRBJ2-7	TRBD2	CASSESGRAVLEQYF
TRBV27	TRBJ1-1	NA	CASSLSPGTSEAFF
TRBV28	TRBJ2-7	NA	CASSSTRQGRQSSYEQYF
TRBV10-3	TRBJ1-2	NA	CAITEGLTNYGYTF
TRBV27	TRBJ1-5	TRBD1	CASSSDRGYYSNQPQHF
TRBV3-1	TRBJ1-1	NA	CASSQEIWGNTEAFF
TRBV7-2	TRBJ1-5	TRBD1	CASTKGQGASGNQPQHF
TRBV20-1	TRBJ1-1	NA	CSARDPRQFGVAEAFF
TRBV11-3	TRBJ2-3	NA	CASSIGTSSTDTQYF
TRBV6-5	TRBJ2-7	NA	CASSYSPQIAHEQYF
TRBV6-2/TRBV6-3	TRBJ1-2	NA	CASSFPRGAYGYTF